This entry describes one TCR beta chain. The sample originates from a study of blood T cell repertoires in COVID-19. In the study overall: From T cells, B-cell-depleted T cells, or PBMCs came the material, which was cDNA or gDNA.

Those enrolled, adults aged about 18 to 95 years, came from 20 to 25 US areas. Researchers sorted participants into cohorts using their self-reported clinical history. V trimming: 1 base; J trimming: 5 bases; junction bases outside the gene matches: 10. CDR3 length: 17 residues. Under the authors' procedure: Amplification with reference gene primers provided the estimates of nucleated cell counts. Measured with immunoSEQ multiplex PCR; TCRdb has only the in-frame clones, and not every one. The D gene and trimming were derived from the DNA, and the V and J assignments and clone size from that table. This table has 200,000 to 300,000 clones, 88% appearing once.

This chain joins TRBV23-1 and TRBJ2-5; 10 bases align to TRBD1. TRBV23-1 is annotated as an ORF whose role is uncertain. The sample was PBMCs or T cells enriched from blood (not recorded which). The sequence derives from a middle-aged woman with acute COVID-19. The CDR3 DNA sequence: TGCGCCAGCAGTCAATGGCTTACCGGGACAGGGGACGAGACCCAGTACTTC. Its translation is CASSQWLTGTGDETQYF.